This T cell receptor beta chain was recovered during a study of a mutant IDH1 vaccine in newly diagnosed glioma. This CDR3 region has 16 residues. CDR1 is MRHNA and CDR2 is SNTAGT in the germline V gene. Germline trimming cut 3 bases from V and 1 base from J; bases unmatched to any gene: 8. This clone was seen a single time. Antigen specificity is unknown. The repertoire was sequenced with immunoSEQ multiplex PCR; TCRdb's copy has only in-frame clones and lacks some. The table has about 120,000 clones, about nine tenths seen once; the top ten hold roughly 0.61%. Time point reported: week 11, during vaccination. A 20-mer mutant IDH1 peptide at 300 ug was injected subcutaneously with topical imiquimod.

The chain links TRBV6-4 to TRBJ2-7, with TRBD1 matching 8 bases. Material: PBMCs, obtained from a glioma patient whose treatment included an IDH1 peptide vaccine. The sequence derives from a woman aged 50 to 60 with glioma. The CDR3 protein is CASSESGDRGSYEQYF. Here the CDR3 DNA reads TGTGCCAGCAGTGAAAGTGGAGACAGGGGTTCCTACGAGCAGTACTTC.